This T cell receptor beta chain was recovered during a study of T cells in Graves' hyperthyroidism and ophthalmopathy. Study conclusions and caveats: Separating ophthalmopathy from stable hyperthyroidism was achieved by a 13 V-J model. Blood also contained most expanded thyroid clonotypes above 0.001.

Orbital computed tomography and thyroid ultrasound, together with serum TRAb and thyroxine and clinical symptoms, were used for diagnoses. From 9 to 10 ml of fresh peripheral blood, PBMCs were isolated. This clonotype was seen many times. Its antigen is unidentified. Using RNA transcripts as the source, TCR beta CDR3 regions were amplified. HTBI primers drove first-round RT-PCR of the TCR CDR3. TCRdb processed the multiplex PCR reads anew with MiXCR; each CDR3 protein has one entry. Of 370,000 or so distinct CDR3 sequences in the sample, less than 20% were seen once. The sample taken for sequencing was blood. The receptor's source is a woman aged 18 to 35 with Graves' hyperthyroidism that later progressed to Graves' ophthalmopathy.

In nucleotides, the CDR3 is TGTGCCAGCAGCATCTTACCGGGACTAGCGGGAGAGGACGAGCAGTACTTC. Residues: CASSILPGLAGEDEQYF. This chain joins TRBV3-1 and TRBJ2-7; 14 bases line up with TRBD2. CDR3 length: 17 amino acids. Germline V CDR1 and CDR2: LGHDT, YNNKEL (reference sequence). With 5 bases clipped from V and 5 bases from J, the junction kept 11 bases outside the gene matches.